This is a list of T cell receptor beta chains from one sample in a study of blood T cell repertoires in COVID-19. TCRdb keeps only in-frame clones here, not all; method: immunoSEQ multiplex PCR. The data contain 160,000 or so clones, roughly 80% of them singletons. Sequenced sample: PBMCs or T cells enriched from blood (not recorded which). Receptor source: a woman in her forties or fifties who had recovered from COVID-19. Both conserved end residues are part of each CDR3.

V gene,J gene,CDR3 protein
TRBV7-2,TRBJ2-7,CASSPGLAEAYEQYF
TRBV5-4,TRBJ2-5,CASSLGLAGGLQETQYF
TRBV7-9,TRBJ2-7,CASSLAWDKYEQYF
TRBV5-6,TRBJ1-3,CASSPAQRLGNTIYF
TRBV25-1,TRBJ2-3,CASSVTGSSTDTQYF
TRBV6-5,TRBJ1-5,CASARTGNQPQHF
TRBV9,TRBJ2-7,CASSVGLADYEQYF
TRBV5-1,TRBJ1-1,CASSLAGTEMNTEAFF
TRBV30,TRBJ1-2,CAWRGRGEDYGYTF
TRBV6-2/TRBV6-3,TRBJ2-5,CASSQTGRPETQYF
TRBV3-1/TRBV3-2,TRBJ2-2,CASSQDDRNTGELFF
TRBV5-6,TRBJ2-3,CASSLVPAASGNTQYF
TRBV28,TRBJ1-1,CASRARTEAFF
TRBV4-2,TRBJ2-3,CASSQQAGRADTQYF
TRBV13,TRBJ1-2,CASSRTAYYGYTF
TRBV28,TRBJ2-2,CASSPARGELFF
TRBV28,TRBJ1-2,CASSRNLGLTNYGYTF
TRBV18,TRBJ2-7,CASSPGQSGLYEQYF
TRBV12-3/TRBV12-4,TRBJ2-5,CASSPTSGRTYF
TRBV5-6,TRBJ1-2,CASSLYFYGYTF
TRBV19,TRBJ1-2,CASSIPLTQRPYGYTF
TRBV19,TRBJ1-5,CASSIESHRGQPQHF
TRBV18,TRBJ2-1,CASSPRRGQTYNEQFF
TRBV19,TRBJ1-2,CASSITSYGYTF
TRBV7-3,TRBJ2-7,CASSKGSSYEQYF
TRBV12-3/TRBV12-4,TRBJ1-2,CASSSDRGHGYTF
TRBV28,TRBJ1-1,CASSLSGGLNTEAFF
TRBV5-4,TRBJ1-2,CASSPDRGNYGYTF
TRBV27,TRBJ2-3,CASSPSGADTQYF
TRBV29-1,TRBJ2-1,CSVLSGSGAYNEQFF
TRBV10-3,TRBJ1-2,CAIPGERSGYTF
TRBV7-2,TRBJ1-2,CASSLGSGRGSGGYTF
TRBV6-5,TRBJ1-1,CSSRDLNTEAFF
TRBV18,TRBJ2-1,CASSPRTSGRGNEQFF
TRBV4-1,TRBJ1-5,CASSQGGLLFNQPQHF
TRBV27,TRBJ2-6,CAIRSSGANVLTF
TRBV11-2,TRBJ1-1,CASSLDGGAEGAFF
TRBV3-1/TRBV3-2,TRBJ2-1,CASSTRGGRYEQFF
TRBV27,TRBJ1-2,CASSLSMSRGLGYGYTF
TRBV25-1,TRBJ1-6,CASRGSQGVNSPLHF
TRBV5-1,TRBJ1-6,CASSLDVMDSATPLHF
TRBV9,TRBJ2-1,CASSVVPSGTSANTLQFF
TRBV19,TRBJ2-1,CASSMVASGYNEQFF
TRBV6-2/TRBV6-3,TRBJ2-1,CASSNQGSSYNEQFF
TRBV3-1/TRBV3-2,TRBJ1-1,CASSQLRRGTQAFF
TRBV13,TRBJ2-3,CASSLGQIGTDTQYF
TRBV3-1/TRBV3-2,TRBJ2-3,CASSPLADPTDTQYF
TRBV9,TRBJ1-4,CASSPGTGDWEKLFF
TRBV5-1,TRBJ2-1,CASSLGTGVGNEQFF
TRBV27,TRBJ2-1,CASRPRDRYNEQFF
TRBV27,TRBJ2-3,CASSPLLRTGGTDTQYF
TRBV7-6,TRBJ2-2,CASSSGTKNTGELFF
TRBV29-1,TRBJ1-1,CSVAPSTVPWSEAFF
TRBV29-1,TRBJ2-1,CSVEQINNEQFF
TRBV7-9,TRBJ1-1,CASSLIQGSTEAFF
TRBV18,TRBJ1-5,CASSTGPQDQPQHF
TRBV5-5,TRBJ1-3,CASSFRQNLGRNTIYF
TRBV9,TRBJ1-2,CASSHPRSPYGYTF
TRBV5-1,TRBJ1-1,CASSIRQGRTEAFF
TRBV7-3,TRBJ2-2,CPSTPGGVGAGELFF